Each of the 20 T cell receptor beta chains below was sequenced from the same sample in a study of control samples from healthy donors and cancer patients. The repertoire was sequenced with immunoSEQ multiplex PCR; TCRdb's copy has only in-frame clones and lacks some. Among 60,000 to 70,000 clones listed, 85% were seen once. Sequencing was done on a sample of blood. These receptors all stem from a man aged 40-49 years in good health.

This clone showed up just once. The J gene is TRBJ1-1, the V gene TRBV7-8; D is possibly TRBD1 (5 bases). Deletions cut 5 bases from V and 4 bases from J, with 11 bases between. This CDR3 comprises 13 residues. Looked up from germline, CDR1 is SGHVS and CDR2 is FQNEAQ. The CDR3 is CASSLRESTEAFF. The CDR3 DNA reads as TGTGCCAGCAGCCTCAGGGAATCCACTGAAGCTTTCTTT.

The chain employs TRBV11-3 and TRBJ2-7; 9 nucleotides match TRBD2. Germline CDR1 is SGHNT and CDR2 is YENEEA. V was clipped by 5 bases and J by 9 bases; unmatched bases: 5. The CDR3 loop spans 12 amino acids. The CDR3 region is CASSPASGAQYF. In DNA form, the CDR3 reads TGTGCCAGCAGCCCAGCTAGCGGGGCGCAGTACTTC.

V gene TRBV11-2 combines with J gene TRBJ2-3; 8 bases align to TRBD1. CDR3 length: 15 residues. J gave up 0 bases and V 2 bases, and 1 base lay outside the gene matches. From germline, CDR1 is SGHAT and CDR2 FQNNGV. The CDR3 nucleotides read TGTGCCAGCAGCTTAAGACAGGGGAGCACAGATACGCAGTATTTT. It yields the protein CASSLRQGSTDTQYF.

The genes are TRBV7-2 and TRBJ1-2, with TRBD1 identical over 10 bases. The CDR3 has 13 residues. V shed 5 bases, J shed 6 bases, and the junction held 3 bases outside the gene matches. Germline V gene lookup returns CDR1 SGHTA and CDR2 FQGNSA. CDR3: CASSRGTGDGYTF. The DNA for the CDR3 is TGTGCCAGCAGCCGGGGGACAGGGGATGGCTACACCTTC.

The chain links TRBV11-3 to TRBJ2-3; 9 bases match TRBD2. The ends lost 1 base at V and 2 bases at J; junction bases unmatched: 7. This CDR3 spans 17 amino acids. In germline, CDR1 is SGHNT, CDR2 YENEEA. This chain's CDR3 is CASSLGRGGRVTDTQYF. Written as DNA, the CDR3 is TGTGCCAGCAGCTTAGGGCGGGGGGGCCGAGTCACAGATACGCAGTATTTT.

The CDR3 region has the DNA TGTGCCAGCAGCTCTTCAGGGACCGAGCAGTACTTC. Amino acid sequence: CASSSSGTEQYF. This chain links TRBV13 with TRBJ2-7, with D possibly being TRBD1 or TRBD2 (5 bases each). This CDR3 comprises 12 residues. V dropped 4 bases and J dropped 6 bases, with 10 bases sitting between them. In germline, CDR1 is PRHDT, CDR2 FYEKMQ (reference sequence).

The chain links TRBV11-3 to TRBJ2-3; the match to TRBD2 covers 15 bases. V shed 5 bases, J shed 3 bases, and the junction held 9 bases outside the gene matches. The CDR3 covers 18 residues. The germline V gene encodes CDR1 SGHNT and CDR2 YENEEA. CDR3 sequence: CASSRSPGLAGGTDTQYF. The CDR3 nucleotides read TGTGCCAGCAGCAGATCGCCGGGACTAGCGGGAGGAACAGATACGCAGTATTTT.

The chain combines TRBV28 with TRBJ2-1; 7 bases fit TRBD2. Unmatched junction bases numbered 9, after V lost 2 bases and J lost 5 bases. Germline CDR1 and CDR2: MDHEN and SYDVKM. This CDR3 is built from 16 residues. CDR3 residues: CASSLPLSSGDNEQFF. Here the CDR3 DNA reads TGTGCCAGCAGTTTACCATTGTCTAGCGGAGACAATGAGCAGTTCTTC.

The rearrangement links TRBV6-2 or TRBV6-3 to TRBJ1-3, with D possibly TRBD1 on 6 matching bases. The V and J ends lost 4 bases and 3 bases respectively, with 13 bases between them. This CDR3 spans 15 amino acids. Per germline, CDR1 MNHEY and CDR2 SVGEGT. CDR3 sequence: CASSSQGRFGNTIYF. CDR3 nucleotides: TGTGCCAGCAGTTCACAGGGAAGGTTTGGAAACACCATATATTTT.

As DNA, the CDR3 is TGTGCCAGCAGCATAGAAGGGTGGTCTGAAGCTTTCTTT. Translating it yields CASSIEGWSEAFF. The chain links TRBV6-6 to TRBJ1-1; D not resolved. This CDR3 is built from 13 residues. The germline V gene has CDR1 MNHNY and CDR2 SVGAGI (reference sequence). Trimming shortened V by 6 bases and J by 6 bases, and 14 bases separated the two germline ends.

This chain links TRBV5-6 with TRBJ2-5; 7 nucleotides agree with TRBD1. The V and J ends lost 3 bases and 1 base, in that order; junction bases with no gene match: 0. The germline CDR1 and CDR2 sequences are SGHDT and YYEEEE. The CDR3 runs 13 residues. This CDR3 reads CASSWDSQETQYF. The CDR3, as DNA: TGTGCCAGCAGCTGGGACAGCCAAGAGACCCAGTACTTC.

This clone appeared once. The chain recombines TRBV12-5 with TRBJ2-7; D uncertain. The V end lost 1 base, the J end lost 3 bases, and 4 bases lay between the germline ends. The CDR3 sequence is 12 residues long. Germline V lookup: CDR1 LGHNT, CDR2 FRNRAP. The CDR3 coding sequence is TGTGCTAGTGGTTTGGGAGTCTACGAGCAGTACTTC. This gives the protein CASGLGVYEQYF.

The CDR3 loop reads CASSSVNRGEAFF. The CDR3 nucleotides are TGTGCCAGCAGTTCTGTTAACAGGGGTGAAGCTTTCTTT. The chain couples TRBV12-3 or TRBV12-4 to TRBJ1-1, with 7 bases identical to TRBD1. Trimming took 4 bases from V and 7 from J; bases not matched to a gene: 6. There are 13 residues in the CDR3.

The chain joins TRBV7-3 to TRBJ1-2; TRBD1 aligns across 9 bases. V gave up 1 base and J gave up 5 bases; unmatched junction bases: 8. In germline, CDR1 is SGHTA, CDR2 FQGTGA. This CDR3 region has 16 residues. Here the CDR3 DNA reads TGTGCCAGCAGCTTAATGGGGGCCGGGACAGGGTATGGCTACACCTTC. Protein sequence: CASSLMGAGTGYGYTF.

The genes are TRBV28 and TRBJ2-1, with 12 bases that match TRBD2. Per germline, CDR1 MDHEN and CDR2 SYDVKM. There are 16 residues in the CDR3. The ends lost 3 bases at V and 2 bases at J; junction bases unmatched: 2. The CDR3: CASSLTSGRAYNEQFF. CDR3 sequence (DNA): TGTGCCAGCAGTTTGACTAGCGGGAGAGCCTACAATGAGCAGTTCTTC. Complete variable domain (other parts from reference TRBV28 and TRBJ2-1): DVKVTQSSRYLVKRTGEKVFLECVQDMDHENMFWYRQDPGLGLRLIYFSYDVKMKEKGDIPEGYSVSREKKERFSLILESASTNQTSMYLCASSLTSGRAYNEQFFGPGTRLTVL.

This sequence joins TRBV30 and TRBJ2-1; D ambiguous. CDR1 is GTSNPN, CDR2 SVGIG, per germline (reference sequence). Trimming left V 0 bases short and J 3 bases short, with 12 bases between. The CDR3 has 15 residues. The CDR3 DNA sequence: TGTGCCTGGAGTGTGGCCAGTCGAAACTACAATGAGCAGTTCTTC. This codes for CAWSVASRNYNEQFF.

The chain links TRBV3-1 (or the pseudogene TRBV3-2) to TRBJ2-1; weak D call: TRBD1 (5 bases). With 1 base removed from V and 8 bases from J, the gap between germline ends came to 9 bases. The CDR3 sequence is 13 residues long. Looked up from germline, CDR1 is LGHDT and CDR2 is YNNKEL (reference sequence). The CDR3 sequence: CASSQVPRDEQFF. In nucleotides, the CDR3 is TGTGCCAGCAGCCAAGTCCCCAGGGATGAGCAGTTCTTC.

The chain uses TRBV7-8 and TRBJ2-2; TRBD1 matches 8 bases. Trimming removed 5 bases from V and 6 bases from J; junction bases left unmatched: 14. The germline CDR1 and CDR2 sequences are SGHVS and FQNEAQ. The CDR3 covers 17 residues. The CDR3: CASSLPVGQGAPGELFF. The CDR3 region has the DNA TGTGCCAGCAGCCTACCGGTGGGGCAGGGGGCCCCCGGGGAGCTGTTTTTT.

The chain uses TRBV6-2 or TRBV6-3 and TRBJ2-1; D unresolved. The CDR3 runs 13 residues. The germline V gene has CDR1 MNHEY and CDR2 SVGEGT. Trimming removed 5 bases from V and 4 bases from J, with 9 bases in between. CDR3 residues: CASSISNYNEQFF. CDR3 DNA sequence: TGTGCCAGCAGTATTAGCAATTACAATGAGCAGTTCTTC.

V usage is TRBV19 and J usage is TRBJ1-2; 7 bases are a match to TRBD1. CDR3 length: 15 amino acids. The germline V gene encodes CDR1 LNHDA and CDR2 SQIVND (reference sequence). V dropped 5 bases and J dropped 8; count of bases not matched to a gene: 14. CDR3 coding DNA: TGTGCCAGTAGTGGGACAGCCAAGTTACCTATCGGCTACACCTTC. It codes for CASSGTAKLPIGYTF.